This is a list of T cell receptor beta chains from one sample in a study of blood T cell repertoires in COVID-19. Clones were sequenced by immunoSEQ multiplex PCR, and TCRdb holds only the in-frame ones, with some missing. This table has a few hundred thousand clones, more than 80% appearing once. The sequencing input was peripheral blood. The origin of the receptors is a young woman with COVID-19, enrolled during active disease. CDR3s include the opening cysteine and the closing phenylalanine or tryptophan. A D gene is named only where the DNA matches it firmly. Part of the rows lack a size; the others show once, few, many or a class for expanded clones.

CDR3	DNA	size	J	D	V
CASSSKTGTGRLYGYTF	TGTGCCAGCAGCTCAAAGACCGGGACAGGTCGCCTTTATGGCTACACCTTC	few	TRBJ1-2	TRBD1	TRBV5-4
CASSSPTGGRNTEAFF	TGCGCCAGCAGCTCACCCACCGGGGGGCGGAACACTGAAGCTTTCTTT	-	TRBJ1-1	-	TRBV5-1
CASSQVWDPGDYGYTF	TGTGCCAGCAGCCAAGTCTGGGACCCGGGGGACTATGGCTACACCTTC	-	TRBJ1-2	-	TRBV4-2
CSAVDSYEQYF	TGCAGTGCCGTGGACAGTTACGAGCAGTACTTC	-	TRBJ2-7	-	TRBV20-1
CASSLALSRAQPQHF	TGTGCCAGCAGTTTAGCTCTATCCAGGGCTCAGCCCCAGCATTTT	-	TRBJ1-5	-	TRBV28
CASTKGQGQQPQHF	TGTGCCAGTACTAAAGGACAGGGACAACAGCCCCAGCATTTT	-	TRBJ1-5	TRBD1	TRBV19
CSVDRGFTEAFF	TGCAGCGTTGATCGGGGTTTCACTGAAGCTTTCTTT	-	TRBJ1-1	-	TRBV29-1
CASSGRGGTEAFF	TGTGCCAGCAGCGGACGGGGTGGCACTGAAGCTTTCTTT	-	TRBJ1-1	-	TRBV9
CSAPSGKAFF	TGCAGTGCTCCTTCCGGGAAAGCTTTCTTT	once	TRBJ1-1	-	TRBV20-1
CASTRDRVVNEQFF	TGTGCCAGCACCCGGGACAGGGTCGTAAATGAGCAGTTCTTC	-	TRBJ2-1	TRBD1	TRBV7-9
CASSFPRGGTDTQYF	TGTGCCAGCAGCTTTCCGCGGGGGGGCACAGATACGCAGTATTTT	-	TRBJ2-3	TRBD2	TRBV5-6
CASSQDLRGNQPQHF	TGCGCCAGCAGCCAAGATCTCAGGGGGAATCAGCCCCAGCATTTT	-	TRBJ1-5	TRBD1	TRBV4-1
CASSGSGVGGEKLFF	TGTGCCAGCTCAGGATCGGGAGTGGGCGGTGAAAAACTGTTTTTT	-	TRBJ1-4	-	TRBV18
CATSDLIPTGELFF	TGTGCCACCAGTGATTTAATCCCGACCGGGGAGCTGTTTTTT	once	TRBJ2-2	-	TRBV24-1
CASSREGGNSPLHF	TGTGCCAGCAGCCGGGAGGGTGGTAATTCACCCCTCCACTTT	-	TRBJ1-6	-	TRBV5-4
CASSPGQGFYNEQFF	TGTGCCAGCAGCCCGGGACAGGGGTTCTACAATGAGCAGTTCTTC	-	TRBJ2-1	TRBD1	TRBV7-8
CASSIEPGGTGELFF	TGTGCCAGTAGTATTGAACCCGGGGGCACCGGGGAGCTGTTTTTT	-	TRBJ2-2	-	TRBV19
CASSLGNSYQPQHF	TGTGCCAGCAGCTTAGGTAACAGCTATCAGCCCCAGCATTTT	-	TRBJ1-5	-	TRBV7-9
CASSPPPGANTGELFF	TGTGCCAGCAGCCCACCGCCGGGAGCCAACACCGGGGAGCTGTTTTTT	-	TRBJ2-2	-	TRBV13
CSVESGQGDYEQYF	TGCAGCGTTGAAAGCGGACAGGGAGACTACGAGCAGTACTTC	-	TRBJ2-7	TRBD1	TRBV29-1
CASSEGEVRTGYTF	TGTGCCAGCAGTGAAGGTGAGGTCCGTACTGGCTACACCTTC	-	TRBJ1-2	-	TRBV25-1
CASTILNGDTQYF	TGTGCCAGCACTATCTTAAACGGAGATACGCAGTATTTT	-	TRBJ2-3	-	TRBV13
CASSLRTERNEKLFF	TGTGCCAGCAGCCTCCGGACAGAACGAAATGAAAAACTGTTTTTT	-	TRBJ1-4	-	TRBV3-1/TRBV3-2
CASTLSPTGTYEQYF	TGTGCCAGCACTCTATCCCCGACAGGGACCTACGAGCAGTACTTC	-	TRBJ2-7	TRBD1	TRBV6-5
CASSLPPGQSLGEQYF	TGTGCCAGCAGCTTACCACCGGGTCAGAGCTTGGGCGAGCAGTACTTC	-	TRBJ2-7	-	TRBV7-6
CASSLQQGAYEQYF	TGTGCCAGCAGCTTGCAACAGGGAGCCTACGAGCAGTACTTC	-	TRBJ2-7	-	TRBV5-6
CASSQDLGGRDEETQYF	TGCGCCAGCAGCCAAGACCTAGGGGGGAGGGATGAGGAGACCCAGTACTTC	-	TRBJ2-5	-	TRBV4-3
CASSQVLQLSLQNYGYTF	TGTGCCAGCAGCCAAGTTCTACAGTTAAGTCTCCAGAACTATGGCTACACCTTC	-	TRBJ1-2	-	TRBV3-1/TRBV3-2
CAWSRDRPYGYTF	TGTGCCTGGAGTAGAGACAGGCCCTATGGCTACACCTTC	many	TRBJ1-2	-	TRBV30
CASSPPRDQETQYF	TGTGCCAGCTCACCACCCCGGGACCAAGAGACCCAGTACTTC	-	TRBJ2-5	-	TRBV18
CAIGEGQPQHF	TGTGCCATCGGGGAGGGACAGCCCCAGCATTTT	-	TRBJ1-5	-	TRBV10-3
CASSFQRGEQYF	TGTGCCAGCAGTTTCCAGCGGGGGGAGCAGTACTTC	-	TRBJ2-7	TRBD2	TRBV27
CASSFGAGNNEQFF	TGTGCCAGCAGTTTCGGTGCAGGGAACAATGAGCAGTTCTTC	once	TRBJ2-1	-	TRBV27
CASSQVPGTPGPHSPLHF	TGTGCCAGCAGCCAAGTCCCCGGGACACCCGGACCCCATTCACCCCTCCACTTT	-	TRBJ1-6	-	TRBV4-2
CASSLRLEPPSYEQYF	TGTGCCAGCAGTTTACGACTAGAACCGCCATCCTACGAGCAGTACTTC	-	TRBJ2-7	-	TRBV28
CASSLAGDSGANVLTF	TGCGCCAGCAGCTTGGCGGGGGACTCTGGGGCCAACGTCCTGACTTTC	many	TRBJ2-6	-	TRBV5-1
CASSPGAPGQPQHF	TGTGCCAGCTCACCAGGGGCGCCGGGTCAGCCCCAGCATTTT	once	TRBJ1-5	-	TRBV18